These 8 T cell receptor beta chains originate from one sample sequenced in a study of T cells after yellow fever vaccination. TCRdb itself ran the 5' RACE reads through MiXCR, one entry per CDR3 protein. Of hundreds of thousands of distinct CDR3 sequences in the sample, approximately 13% were seen once. Sequences were derived from PBMCs, sampled on the day of the yellow fever booster vaccination. These receptors originate from a man aged 25 to 40 who received the YFV17D yellow fever vaccine.

The table lists this clonotype with a few counts. The chain couples TRBV5-1 to TRBJ2-5; the D is unclear. The CDR3 consists of 14 residues. Germline V gene lookup returns CDR1 SGHRS and CDR2 YFSETQ. The germline V and J ends were trimmed by 0 bases and 3 bases, with 9 bases remaining between them. The CDR3 spells CASSLVAVEETQYF. CDR3 DNA: TGCGCCAGCAGCTTGGTCGCGGTCGAAGAGACCCAGTACTTC.

This clonotype was seen only a few times. V gene TRBV12-3 or TRBV12-4 combines with J gene TRBJ2-5; 8 bases match TRBD1. The length of the CDR3 is 17 residues. V lost 7 bases to trimming and J lost 6 bases; unmatched junction nucleotides: 19. In DNA form, the CDR3 reads TGTGCCAGCACCCGGACAGGGTACAGTGAAAAGATGAAGACCCAGTACTTC. It translates to CASTRTGYSEKMKTQYF.

The chain uses TRBV30 and TRBJ2-7; D might be TRBD2 (6 bases). This CDR3 has 15 residues. Germline CDR1 reads GTSNPN; CDR2 reads SVGIG (reference sequence). The V end lost 2 bases, the J end lost 8 bases, and 22 bases lay between the germline ends. This CDR3 is CAWSISTGTASQQYF. In nucleotides, the CDR3 is TGTGCCTGGAGTATCTCAACCGGGACTGCCTCACAGCAGTACTTC. Based on the CDR3 plus reference TRBV30 and TRBJ2-7, the full variable domain is SQTIHQWPATLVQPVGSPLSLECTVEGTSNPNLYWYRQAAGRGLQLLFYSVGIGQISSEVPQNLSASRPQDRQFILSSKKLLLSDSGFYLCAWSISTGTASQQYFGPGTRLTVT.

This clonotype was seen only a few times. This chain joins TRBV7-9 and TRBJ2-7, with 9 bases identical to TRBD1. Trimming removed 3 bases from V and 2 bases from J; junction bases left unmatched: 5. The CDR3 consists of 15 residues. The germline V gene encodes CDR1 SEHNR and CDR2 FQNEAQ (reference sequence). DNA for the CDR3: TGTGCCAGCAGCTTTACGGACAGGGGCCCCTACGAGCAGTACTTC. Protein sequence: CASSFTDRGPYEQYF. The full variable domain, with the rest looked up from reference TRBV7-9 and TRBJ2-7, is DTGVSQNPRHKITKRGQNVTFRCDPISEHNRLYWYRQTLGQGPEFLTYFQNEAQLEKSRLLSDRFSAERPKGSFSTLEIQRTEQGDSAMYLCASSFTDRGPYEQYFGPGTRLTVT.

This rearrangement joins TRBV12-3 or TRBV12-4 to TRBJ2-7; D remains unclear. The CDR3 spans 13 residues. Deletions cut 2 bases from V and 7 bases from J, with 12 bases between. CDR3 DNA sequence: TGTGCCAGCAGTTTAAACGCGAGTCCGGAGCAGTACTTC. This translates into CASSLNASPEQYF.

V and J are TRBV11-2 and TRBJ2-5; 7 bases fit TRBD2. V shed 5 bases, J shed 5 bases, and the junction held 20 bases outside the gene matches. The CDR3 loop spans 18 amino acids. CDR1 is SGHAT, CDR2 FQNNGV, per germline. CDR3 amino acids: CASSLGEGEWYLMETQYF. The CDR3 DNA reads TGTGCCAGCAGCCTCGGGGAGGGCGAATGGTACCTTATGGAGACCCAGTACTTC.

The chain uses TRBV7-2 and TRBJ2-1; D not resolved. Germline lookup yields CDR1 SGHTA and CDR2 FQGNSA. V lost 4 bases and J lost 4, with 11 bases in between. The CDR3 runs to 14 residues. DNA of the CDR3: TGTGCCAGCAGCTCACAGACGGATTACAATGAGCAGTTCTTC. Its protein is CASSSQTDYNEQFF.

CDR3: CASSESRLAGAGYGYTF. CDR3 sequence (DNA): TGTGCCAGCAGTGAATCCCGCCTCGCAGGGGCCGGGTATGGCTACACCTTC. The V and J genes are TRBV25-1 and TRBJ1-2; a possible D gene is TRBD1 (6 bases). The V and J ends lost 1 base and 5 bases respectively, with 20 bases between them. CDR1 and CDR2 (germline): MGHDK, SYGVNS. The CDR3 runs to 17 residues.